This T cell receptor (beta chain) was identified in a study of blood T cell repertoires in COVID-19. In the original analysis: Amplification of reference gene primers was used by the study to estimate nucleated cell counts. The method was immunoSEQ multiplex PCR; TCRdb's version includes in-frame clones alone and lacks a portion of them. That table supplies the V and J calls and clone size; D and trimming were determined from the DNA. The sample holds around 140,000 clones, under 90% seen once. Per germline, CDR1 MDHEN and CDR2 SYDVKM. This CDR3 spans 14 amino acids. The V and J ends lost 5 bases and 3 bases respectively, with 14 bases between them.

This sequence was found in a human donor in a cohort sampled during active COVID-19. The sample comprised peripheral blood. V and J are TRBV28 and TRBJ2-7, with a weak D call TRBD2 (6 bases). For the CDR3, the DNA is TGTGCCAGCAGTCGCCAGCGGGTCTACTACGAGCAGTACTTC. This sequence encodes CASSRQRVYYEQYF.